This TCR beta chain was recovered during a study of beta chain features in type 1 diabetes. Whole-study findings and limits: Shorter TCRB CDR3s, moderately but significantly so, marked every one of the four CD4+ subsets in Type 1 diabetes patients. Because the template was cDNA, high-expressing cells might be over-represented.

Only one heparinised blood draw was taken per donor, and its volume averaged roughly 120 mL. The CDR3 sequence is 18 residues long. With 0 bases clipped from V and 4 bases from J, the junction kept 7 bases outside the gene matches. Germline CDR1 and CDR2: SEHNR and FQNEAQ (reference sequence). As every portion of the isolated RNA was reverse transcribed, the sequencing read expressed TCRB transcripts. An average of about 3.6 million reads was obtained for naive, central memory and regulatory T cell samples. The table came from immunoSEQ multiplex PCR; TCRdb's copy has only in-frame clones and leaves some out. This table holds around 300,000 clones, 14% found once. With regard to this clone: Its antigen is unidentified.

V is TRBV7-9 and J is TRBJ2-3, with TRBD2 identical over 13 bases. This clonotype was sampled from a man aged 25 to 45 in good health. Sequenced material: central memory CD4+ T cells from blood. Here the CDR3 reads CASSLAGRLAGGADTQYF. The CDR3 nucleotides are TGTGCCAGCAGCTTAGCAGGTCGACTAGCGGGAGGTGCAGATACGCAGTATTTT.